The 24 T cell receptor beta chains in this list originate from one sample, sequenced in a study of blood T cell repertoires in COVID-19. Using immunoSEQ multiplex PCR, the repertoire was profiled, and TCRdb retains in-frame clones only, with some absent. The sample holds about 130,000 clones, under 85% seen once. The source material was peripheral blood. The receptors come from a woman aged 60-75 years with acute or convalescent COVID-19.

CDR3 DNA: TGTGCCAGCACCCCCTCCGCAGGGTTAAGCCCTGGGGCCAACGTCCTGACTTTC. This sequence encodes CASTPSAGLSPGANVLTF. The chain carries TRBV3-1 (or the pseudogene TRBV3-2) and TRBJ2-6; perhaps TRBD1 as D (5 bases). Germline V gene lookup returns CDR1 LGHDT and CDR2 YNNKEL (reference sequence). Trimming cost V 7 bases and J 2 bases, with 21 bases left between them. CDR3 size: 18 residues.

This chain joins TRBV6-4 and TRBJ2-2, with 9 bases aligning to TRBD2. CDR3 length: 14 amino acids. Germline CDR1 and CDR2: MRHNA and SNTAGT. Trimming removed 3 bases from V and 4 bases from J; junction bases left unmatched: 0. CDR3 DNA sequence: TGTGCCAGCAGTGAAGCGGGGGGCACCGGGGAGCTGTTTTTT. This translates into CASSEAGGTGELFF.

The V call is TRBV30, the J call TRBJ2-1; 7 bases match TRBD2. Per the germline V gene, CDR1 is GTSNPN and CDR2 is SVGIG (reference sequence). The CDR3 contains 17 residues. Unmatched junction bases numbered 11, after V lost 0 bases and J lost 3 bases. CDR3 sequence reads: CAWSVWIGGGDYNEQFF. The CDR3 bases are TGTGCCTGGAGTGTTTGGATCGGGGGAGGGGACTACAATGAGCAGTTCTTC.

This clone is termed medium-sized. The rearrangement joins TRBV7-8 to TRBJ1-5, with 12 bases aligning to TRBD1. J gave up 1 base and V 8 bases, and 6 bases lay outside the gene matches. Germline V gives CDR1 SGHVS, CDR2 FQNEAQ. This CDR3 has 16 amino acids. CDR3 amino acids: CASAPGQGASNQPQHF. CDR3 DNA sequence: TGTGCCAGCGCCCCGGGACAGGGGGCGAGCAATCAGCCCCAGCATTTT.

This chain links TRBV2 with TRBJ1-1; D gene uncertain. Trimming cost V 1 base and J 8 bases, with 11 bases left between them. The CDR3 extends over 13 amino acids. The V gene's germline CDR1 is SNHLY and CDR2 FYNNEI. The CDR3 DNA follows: TGTGCCAGCAGTGAAGTCTGGAGTGGGGAAGCTTTCTTT. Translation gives CASSEVWSGEAFF.

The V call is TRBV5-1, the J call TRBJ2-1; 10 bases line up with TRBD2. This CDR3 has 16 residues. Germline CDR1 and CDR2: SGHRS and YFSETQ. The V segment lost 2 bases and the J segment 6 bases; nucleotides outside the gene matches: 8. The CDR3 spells CASSFPTSGAFNEQFF. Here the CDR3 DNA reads TGCGCCAGCAGCTTCCCCACTAGCGGGGCGTTCAATGAGCAGTTCTTC.

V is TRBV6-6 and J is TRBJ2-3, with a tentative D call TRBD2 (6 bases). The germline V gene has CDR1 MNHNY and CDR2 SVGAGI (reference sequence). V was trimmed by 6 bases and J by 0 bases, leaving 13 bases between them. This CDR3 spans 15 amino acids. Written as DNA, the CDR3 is TGTGCCAGCAGCCCGCTCGGGAGTAGCACAGATACGCAGTATTTT. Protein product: CASSPLGSSTDTQYF.

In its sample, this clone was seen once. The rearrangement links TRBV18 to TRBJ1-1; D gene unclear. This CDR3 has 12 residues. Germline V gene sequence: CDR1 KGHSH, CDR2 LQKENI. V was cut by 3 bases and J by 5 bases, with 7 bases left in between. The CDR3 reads CASSPADTEAFF. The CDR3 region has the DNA TGTGCCAGCTCACCGGCCGATACTGAAGCTTTCTTT.

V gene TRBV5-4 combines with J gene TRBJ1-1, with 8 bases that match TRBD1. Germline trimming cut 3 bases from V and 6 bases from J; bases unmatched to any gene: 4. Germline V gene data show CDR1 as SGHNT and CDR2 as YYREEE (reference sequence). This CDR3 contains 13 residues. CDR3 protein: CASSWRQGSEAFF. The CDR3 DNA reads TGTGCCAGCAGCTGGAGACAGGGGTCTGAAGCTTTCTTT.

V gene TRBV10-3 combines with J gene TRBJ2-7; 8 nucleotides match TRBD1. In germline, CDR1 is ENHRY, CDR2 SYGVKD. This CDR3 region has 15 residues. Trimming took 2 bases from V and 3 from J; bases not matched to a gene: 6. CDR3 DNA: TGTGCCATCAGTGAGCCGCGGACAGGGAACTACGAGCAGTACTTC. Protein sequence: CAISEPRTGNYEQYF.

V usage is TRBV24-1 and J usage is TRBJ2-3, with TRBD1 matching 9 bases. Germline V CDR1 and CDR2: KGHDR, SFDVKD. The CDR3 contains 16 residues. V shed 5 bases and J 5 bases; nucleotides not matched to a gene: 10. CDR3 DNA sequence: TGTGCCACCAGTGCCCTAAAGGGACAGGGAGAAGATACGCAGTATTTT. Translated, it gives CATSALKGQGEDTQYF.

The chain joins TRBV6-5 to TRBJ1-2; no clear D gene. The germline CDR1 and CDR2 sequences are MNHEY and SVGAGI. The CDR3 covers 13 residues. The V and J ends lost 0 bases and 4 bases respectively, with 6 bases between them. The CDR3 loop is CASSYSGSYGYTF. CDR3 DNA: TGTGCCAGCAGTTACTCAGGGAGCTATGGCTACACCTTC.

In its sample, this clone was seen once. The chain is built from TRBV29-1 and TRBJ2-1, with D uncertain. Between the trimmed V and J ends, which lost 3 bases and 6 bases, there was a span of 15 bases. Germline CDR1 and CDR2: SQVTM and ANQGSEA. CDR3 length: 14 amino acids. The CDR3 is CSVDRLLTGNEQFF. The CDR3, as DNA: TGCAGCGTTGACCGACTTCTTACCGGCAATGAGCAGTTCTTC.

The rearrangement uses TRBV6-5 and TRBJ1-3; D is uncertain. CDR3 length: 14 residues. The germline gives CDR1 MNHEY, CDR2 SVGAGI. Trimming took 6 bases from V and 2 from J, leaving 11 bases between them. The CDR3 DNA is TGTGCCAGCAGCCTGGTCACAACTGGAAACACCATATATTTT. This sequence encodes CASSLVTTGNTIYF.

The CDR3 nucleotides are TGTGCCAGCAGTTTTCGGGGGGCAGATACGCAGTATTTT. Protein product: CASSFRGADTQYF. The chain uses TRBV12-3 or TRBV12-4 and TRBJ2-3, with 7 bases that match TRBD2. After removal of 3 bases from V and 4 bases from J, the junction contained 1 base not matched to a gene. The CDR3 runs to 13 residues.

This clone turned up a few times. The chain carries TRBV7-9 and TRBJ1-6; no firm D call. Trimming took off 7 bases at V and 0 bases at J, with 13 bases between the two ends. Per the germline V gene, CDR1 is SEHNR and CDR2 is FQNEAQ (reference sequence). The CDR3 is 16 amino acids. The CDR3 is CASTTSSLSYNSPLHF. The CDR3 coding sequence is TGTGCCAGCACCACCTCAAGCCTCTCCTATAATTCACCCCTCCACTTT.

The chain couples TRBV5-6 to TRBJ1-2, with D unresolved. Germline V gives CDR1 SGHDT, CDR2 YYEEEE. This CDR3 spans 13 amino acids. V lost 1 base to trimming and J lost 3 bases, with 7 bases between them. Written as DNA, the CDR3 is TGTGCCAGCAGCTTGAAGAGTGACTATGGCTACACCTTC. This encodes CASSLKSDYGYTF.

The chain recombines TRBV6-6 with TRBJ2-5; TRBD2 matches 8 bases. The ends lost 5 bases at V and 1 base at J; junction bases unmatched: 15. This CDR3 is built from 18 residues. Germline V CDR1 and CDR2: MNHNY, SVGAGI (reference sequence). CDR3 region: CASSPHLGSGGFQETQYF. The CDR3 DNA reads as TGTGCCAGCAGTCCCCACTTAGGGAGCGGGGGTTTCCAAGAGACCCAGTACTTC.

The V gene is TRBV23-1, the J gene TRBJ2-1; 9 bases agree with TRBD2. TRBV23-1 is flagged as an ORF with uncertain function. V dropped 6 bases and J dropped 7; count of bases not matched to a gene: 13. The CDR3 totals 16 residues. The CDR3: CASSLVAGGLPNEQFF. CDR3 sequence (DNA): TGCGCCAGCAGCCTTGTGGCGGGGGGGCTTCCGAATGAGCAGTTCTTC.

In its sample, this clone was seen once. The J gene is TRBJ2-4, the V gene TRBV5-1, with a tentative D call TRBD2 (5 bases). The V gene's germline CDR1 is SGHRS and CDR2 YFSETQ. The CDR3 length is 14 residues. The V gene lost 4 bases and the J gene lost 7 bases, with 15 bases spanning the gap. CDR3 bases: TGCGCCAGCAGCCACGAAGTCCGAGGGAACATTCAGTACTTC. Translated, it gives CASSHEVRGNIQYF.

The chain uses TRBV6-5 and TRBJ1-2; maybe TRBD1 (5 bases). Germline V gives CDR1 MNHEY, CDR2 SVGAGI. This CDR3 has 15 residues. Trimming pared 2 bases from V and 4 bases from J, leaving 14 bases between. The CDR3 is CASSYGAGKSYGYTF. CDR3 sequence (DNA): TGTGCCAGCAGTTACGGGGCAGGGAAAAGCTATGGCTACACCTTC.

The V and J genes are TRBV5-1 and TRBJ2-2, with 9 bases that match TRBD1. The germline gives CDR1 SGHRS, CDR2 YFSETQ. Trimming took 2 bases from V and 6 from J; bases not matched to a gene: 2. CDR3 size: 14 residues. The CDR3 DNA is TGCGCCAGCAGCTTCGGGACAGGGCCCGGGGAGCTGTTTTTT. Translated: CASSFGTGPGELFF.

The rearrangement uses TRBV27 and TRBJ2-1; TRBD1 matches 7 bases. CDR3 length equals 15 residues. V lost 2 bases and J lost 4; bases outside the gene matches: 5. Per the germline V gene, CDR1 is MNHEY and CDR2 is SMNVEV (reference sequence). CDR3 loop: CASSLTWGQYNEQFF. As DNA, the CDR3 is TGTGCCAGCAGTTTAACCTGGGGACAGTACAATGAGCAGTTCTTC.

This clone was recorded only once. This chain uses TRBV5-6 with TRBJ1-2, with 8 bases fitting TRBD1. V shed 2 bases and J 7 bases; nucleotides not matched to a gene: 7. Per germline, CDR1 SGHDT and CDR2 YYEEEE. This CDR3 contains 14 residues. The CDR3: CASSFSDRGSGYTF. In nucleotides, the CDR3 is TGTGCCAGCAGCTTCTCCGACAGGGGATCTGGCTACACCTTC.